This TCR beta chain was observed in a study of blood T cell repertoires in COVID-19. Study background: T cells, B-cell-depleted T cells, or PBMCs supplied cDNA or gDNA.

TCRdb keeps only in-frame clones here, not all; method: immunoSEQ multiplex PCR. Of roughly 160,000 clones listed, 75% to 85% were seen once; the top ten hold 3% to 4%. Germline V gene sequence: CDR1 LGHNT, CDR2 FRNRAP. There are 15 residues in the CDR3. Trimming stripped 1 base from V and 13 bases from J, with 19 bases between. This receptor was obtained from a woman aged 55 to 70 who had recovered from COVID-19. Source material: PBMCs or T cells enriched from blood (not recorded which). The V call is TRBV12-5, the J call TRBJ1-4, with TRBD1 as a possible D gene (6 bases). CDR3 residues: CASGLDNREGSGLFF. The DNA of the CDR3 is TGTGCTAGTGGTTTGGATAACAGGGAAGGGTCCGGACTGTTTTTT.